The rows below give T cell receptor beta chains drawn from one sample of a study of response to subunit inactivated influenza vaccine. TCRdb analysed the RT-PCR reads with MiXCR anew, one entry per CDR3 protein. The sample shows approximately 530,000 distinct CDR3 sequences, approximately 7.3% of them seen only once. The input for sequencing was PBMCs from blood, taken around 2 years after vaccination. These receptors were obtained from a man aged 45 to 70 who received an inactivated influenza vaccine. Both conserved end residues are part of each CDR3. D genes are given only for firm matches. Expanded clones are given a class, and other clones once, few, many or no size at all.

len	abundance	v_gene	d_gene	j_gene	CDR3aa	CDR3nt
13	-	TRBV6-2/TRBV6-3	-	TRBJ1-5	CASLQSSNQPQHF	TGTGCCAGTCTACAGAGCAGCAATCAGCCCCAGCATTTT
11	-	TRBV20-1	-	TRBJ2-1	CSAEGVNEQFF	TGCAGTGCTGAGGGGGTAAATGAGCAGTTCTTC
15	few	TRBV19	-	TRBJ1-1	CASTPLFGVNTEAFF	TGTGCCAGTACCCCCCTTTTCGGGGTGAACACTGAAGCTTTCTTT
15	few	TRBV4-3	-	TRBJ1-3	CASSQLGTGGNTIYF	TGCGCCAGCAGCCAATTAGGGACGGGTGGAAACACCATATATTTT
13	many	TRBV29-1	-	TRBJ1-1	CSVEAGTRTEAFF	TGCAGCGTTGAAGCAGGAACCCGAACTGAAGCTTTCTTT
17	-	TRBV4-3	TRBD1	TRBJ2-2	CASSQDTTGGNTGELFF	TGCGCCAGCAGCCAAGATACGACAGGGGGTAACACCGGGGAGCTGTTTTTT
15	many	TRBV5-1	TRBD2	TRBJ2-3	CASSLVTSGTDTQYF	TGCGCCAGCAGCTTGGTGACTAGCGGCACAGATACGCAGTATTTT
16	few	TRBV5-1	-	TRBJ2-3	CASSSETGISTDTQYF	TGCGCCAGCAGCTCCGAGACAGGCATCAGCACAGATACGCAGTATTTT
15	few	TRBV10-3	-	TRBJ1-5	CAISDRRGSNQPQHF	TGTGCCATCAGTGATCGTAGGGGAAGCAATCAGCCCCAGCATTTT
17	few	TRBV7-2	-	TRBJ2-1	CASSRSSGPISYNEQFF	TGTGCCAGCAGCCGGTCGAGCGGGCCGATCTCCTACAATGAGCAGTTCTTC
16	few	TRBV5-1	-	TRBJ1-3	CASSFNPSDTGNTIYF	TGCGCCAGCAGCTTCAATCCTTCGGACACAGGAAACACCATATATTTT
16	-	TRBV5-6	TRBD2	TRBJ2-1	CASSLFLAGVTNEQFF	TGTGCCAGCAGCTTGTTTCTAGCGGGAGTTACGAATGAGCAGTTCTTC
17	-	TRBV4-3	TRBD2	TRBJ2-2	CASSQVFGGAITGELFF	TGCGCCAGCAGCCAAGTATTCGGGGGGGCAATCACCGGGGAGCTGTTTTTT
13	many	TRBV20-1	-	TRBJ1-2	CSARVAENYGYTF	TGCAGTGCTAGAGTTGCCGAGAACTATGGCTACACCTTC
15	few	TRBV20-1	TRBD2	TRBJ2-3	CSAIPPSGRTDTQYF	TGCAGTGCTATCCCCCCTAGCGGGAGGACAGATACGCAGTATTTT
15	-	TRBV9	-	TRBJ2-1	CASSVDARPPGWQFF	TGTGCCAGCAGCGTAGATGCACGCCCGCCGGGGTGGCAGTTCTTC
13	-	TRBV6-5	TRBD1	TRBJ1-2	CASSYYRGNGYTF	TGTGCCAGCAGTTATTACAGGGGTAATGGCTACACCTTC
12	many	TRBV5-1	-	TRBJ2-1	CASSPLGTEQFF	TGCGCCAGCAGCCCGCTGGGTACTGAGCAGTTCTTC
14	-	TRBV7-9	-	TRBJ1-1	CASSYEGLGTEAFF	TGTGCCAGCAGCTATGAGGGTTTAGGCACTGAAGCTTTCTTT
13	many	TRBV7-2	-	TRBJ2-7	CASSLATGTEQYF	TGTGCCAGCAGCTTAGCCACGGGGACCGAGCAGTACTTC